This record looks at one TCR beta chain sequence and its context. Its antigen is still unknown. This entry belongs to a study of T cell responses to AZD1222 COVID-19 vaccine. The CDR3 is 16 amino acids. With 2 bases removed from V and 0 bases from J, the gap between germline ends came to 14 bases. Germline V gene sequence: CDR1 GTSNPN, CDR2 SVGIG (reference sequence). Measured with immunoSEQ multiplex PCR; TCRdb has only the in-frame clones, and not every one. Of 150,000 or so clones in the sample, approximately 95% were seen once. Study-wide points: As reported, nearly half of all spike-specific TCRs target variant regions that are unmutated. Every sample of the repertoires postdated the peak T cell response.

The sequenced sample was peripheral blood, obtained on day 0 of MenACWY control vaccination. This TCR was sampled from an adult in good health. The rearrangement joins TRBV30 to TRBJ1-3, with D possibly matching TRBD1 (5 bases). The CDR3 DNA follows: TGTGCCTGGAGTAGGGGTGCTAGCCGCTCTGGAAACACCATATATTTT. Protein: CAWSRGASRSGNTIYF.